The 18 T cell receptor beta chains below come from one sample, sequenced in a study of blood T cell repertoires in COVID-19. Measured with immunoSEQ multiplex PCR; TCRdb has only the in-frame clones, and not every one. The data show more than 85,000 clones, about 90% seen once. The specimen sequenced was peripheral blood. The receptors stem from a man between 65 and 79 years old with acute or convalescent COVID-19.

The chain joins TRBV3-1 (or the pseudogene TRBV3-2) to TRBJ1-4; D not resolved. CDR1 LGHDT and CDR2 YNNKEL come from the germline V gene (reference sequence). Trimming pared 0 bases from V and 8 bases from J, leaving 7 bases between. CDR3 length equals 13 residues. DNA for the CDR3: TGTGCCAGCAGCCAAGAGGGAGGGGAAAAACTGTTTTTT. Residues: CASSQEGGEKLFF.

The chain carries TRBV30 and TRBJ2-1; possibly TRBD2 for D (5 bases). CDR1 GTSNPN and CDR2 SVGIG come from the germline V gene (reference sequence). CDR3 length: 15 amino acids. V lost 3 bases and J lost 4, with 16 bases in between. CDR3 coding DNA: TGTGCCTGGAGCGGGGATAAATTCTTATACAATGAGCAGTTCTTC. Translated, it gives CAWSGDKFLYNEQFF.

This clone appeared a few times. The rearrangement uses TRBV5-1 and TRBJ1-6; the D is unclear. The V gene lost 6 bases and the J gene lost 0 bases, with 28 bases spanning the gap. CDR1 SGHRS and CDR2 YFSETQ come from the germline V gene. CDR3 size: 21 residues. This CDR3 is CASNCYVRTLRRSSYNSPLHF. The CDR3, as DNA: TGCGCCAGCAACTGCTATGTCCGGACTCTCCGAAGGAGCTCCTATAATTCACCCCTCCACTTT. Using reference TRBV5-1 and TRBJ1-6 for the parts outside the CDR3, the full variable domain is KAGVTQTPRYLIKTRGQQVTLSCSPISGHRSVSWYQQTPGQGLQFLFEYFSETQRNKGNFPGRFSGRQFSNSRSEMNVSTLELGDSALYLCASNCYVRTLRRSSYNSPLHFGNGTRLTVT.

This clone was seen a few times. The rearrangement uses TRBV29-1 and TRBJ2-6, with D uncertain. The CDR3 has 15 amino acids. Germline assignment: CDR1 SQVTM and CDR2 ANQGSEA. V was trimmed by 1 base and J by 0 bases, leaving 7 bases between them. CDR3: CSVEVSGSGANVLTF. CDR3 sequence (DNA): TGCAGCGTTGAAGTATCAGGCTCTGGGGCCAACGTCCTGACTTTC.

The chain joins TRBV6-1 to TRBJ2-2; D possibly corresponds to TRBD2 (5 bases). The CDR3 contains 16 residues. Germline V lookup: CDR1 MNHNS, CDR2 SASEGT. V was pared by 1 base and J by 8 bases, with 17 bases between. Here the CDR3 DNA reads TGTGCCAGCAGTGAAGTTTGGGAATTCGAGGGTGGGGAGCTGTTTTTT. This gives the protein CASSEVWEFEGGELFF.

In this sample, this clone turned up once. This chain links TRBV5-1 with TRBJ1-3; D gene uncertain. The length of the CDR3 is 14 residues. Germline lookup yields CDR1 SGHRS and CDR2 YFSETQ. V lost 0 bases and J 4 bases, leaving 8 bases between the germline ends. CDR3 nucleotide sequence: TGCGCCAGCAGCTTGGGTCCAGGAGGAAACACCATATATTTT. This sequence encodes CASSLGPGGNTIYF.

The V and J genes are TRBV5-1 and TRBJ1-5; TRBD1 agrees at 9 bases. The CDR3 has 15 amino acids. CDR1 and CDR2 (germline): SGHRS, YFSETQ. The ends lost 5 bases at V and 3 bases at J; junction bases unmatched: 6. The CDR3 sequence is CASRSGTGINQPQHF. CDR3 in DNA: TGCGCCAGCAGGTCCGGGACAGGGATCAATCAGCCCCAGCATTTT.

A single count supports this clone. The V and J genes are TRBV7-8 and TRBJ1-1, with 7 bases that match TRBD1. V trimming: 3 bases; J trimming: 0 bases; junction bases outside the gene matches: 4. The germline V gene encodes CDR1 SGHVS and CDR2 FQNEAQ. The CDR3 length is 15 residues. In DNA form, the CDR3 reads TGTGCCAGCAGCTTGTTGGGACAGATGAACACTGAAGCTTTCTTT. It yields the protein CASSLLGQMNTEAFF.

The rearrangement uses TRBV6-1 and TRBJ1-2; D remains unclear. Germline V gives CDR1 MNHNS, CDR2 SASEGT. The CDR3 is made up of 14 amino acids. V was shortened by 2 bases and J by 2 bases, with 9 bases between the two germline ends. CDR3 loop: CASSERSQNYGYTF. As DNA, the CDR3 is TGTGCCAGCAGTGAAAGGAGCCAGAACTATGGCTACACCTTC.

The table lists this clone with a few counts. CDR3 nucleotides: TGTGCCAGCAGCGACAGAATGGGATCCAAAGAGACCCAGTACTTC. As protein: CASSDRMGSKETQYF. The V call is TRBV7-9, the J call TRBJ2-5; possibly TRBD1 for D (5 bases). The CDR3 spans 15 residues. The V end lost 5 bases, the J end lost 3 bases, and 16 bases lay between the germline ends. Germline V gives CDR1 SEHNR, CDR2 FQNEAQ (reference sequence). Supplemented by reference TRBV7-9 and TRBJ2-5, the full variable domain reads DTGVSQNPRHKITKRGQNVTFRCDPISEHNRLYWYRQTLGQGPEFLTYFQNEAQLEKSRLLSDRFSAERPKGSFSTLEIQRTEQGDSAMYLCASSDRMGSKETQYFGPGTRLLVL.

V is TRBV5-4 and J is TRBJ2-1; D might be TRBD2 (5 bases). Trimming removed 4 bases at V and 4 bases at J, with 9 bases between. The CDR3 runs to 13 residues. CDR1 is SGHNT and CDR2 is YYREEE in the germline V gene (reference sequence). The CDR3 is CASSLDSYNEQFF. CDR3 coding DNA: TGTGCCAGCAGCCTGGACTCGTACAATGAGCAGTTCTTC.

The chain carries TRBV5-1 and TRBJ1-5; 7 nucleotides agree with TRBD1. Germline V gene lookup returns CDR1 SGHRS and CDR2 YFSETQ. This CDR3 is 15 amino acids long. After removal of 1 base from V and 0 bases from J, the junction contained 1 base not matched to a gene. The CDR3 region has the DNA TGCGCCAGCAGCTTGACAGGGGCTAGCAATCAGCCCCAGCATTTT. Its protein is CASSLTGASNQPQHF.

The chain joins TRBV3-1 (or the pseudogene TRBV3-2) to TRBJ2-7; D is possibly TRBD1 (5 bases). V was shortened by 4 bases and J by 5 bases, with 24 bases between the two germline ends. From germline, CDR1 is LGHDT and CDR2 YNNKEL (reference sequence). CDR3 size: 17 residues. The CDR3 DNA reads TGTGCCAGCAGCCCGAACATAGGACACCCCACTAACCACGAGCAGTACTTC. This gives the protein CASSPNIGHPTNHEQYF.

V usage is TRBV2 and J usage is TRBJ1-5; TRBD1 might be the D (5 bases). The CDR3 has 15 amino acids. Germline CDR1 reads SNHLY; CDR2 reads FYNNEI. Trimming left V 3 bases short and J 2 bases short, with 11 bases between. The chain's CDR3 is CASSDSGDGNQPQHF. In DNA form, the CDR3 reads TGTGCCAGCAGTGATTCGGGGGACGGCAATCAGCCCCAGCATTTT.

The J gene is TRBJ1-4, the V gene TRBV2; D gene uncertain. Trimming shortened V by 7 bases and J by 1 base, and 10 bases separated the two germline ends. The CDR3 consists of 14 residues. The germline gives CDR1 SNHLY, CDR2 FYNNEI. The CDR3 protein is CASKFPLTNEKLFF. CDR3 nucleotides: TGTGCCAGCAAGTTCCCACTAACTAATGAAAAACTGTTTTTT.

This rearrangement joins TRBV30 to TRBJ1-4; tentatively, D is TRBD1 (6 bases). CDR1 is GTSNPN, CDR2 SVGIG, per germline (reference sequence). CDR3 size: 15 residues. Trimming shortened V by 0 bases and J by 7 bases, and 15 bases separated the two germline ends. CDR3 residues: CAWSVLGRGREKLFF. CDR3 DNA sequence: TGTGCCTGGAGTGTACTGGGCAGGGGTCGTGAAAAACTGTTTTTT.

The CDR3 nucleotides are TGCGCCAGCGACCCCCTCAAGGAGACAGATACGCAGTATTTT. Translated, it gives CASDPLKETDTQYF. The rearrangement joins TRBV10-1 to TRBJ2-3; D call uncertain. Trimming stripped 8 bases from V and 3 bases from J, with 15 bases between. CDR3 length equals 14 residues. In germline, CDR1 is WNHNN, CDR2 SYGVQD (reference sequence).

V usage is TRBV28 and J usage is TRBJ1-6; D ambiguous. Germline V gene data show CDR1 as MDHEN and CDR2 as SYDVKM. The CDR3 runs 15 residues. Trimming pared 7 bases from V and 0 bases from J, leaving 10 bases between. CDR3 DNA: TGTGCCAGCACCATAAGGAGCTCCTATAATTCACCCCTCCACTTT. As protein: CASTIRSSYNSPLHF.